The T cell receptor (beta chain) under discussion was sequenced for a study of OX40 agonist ivuxolimab in advanced cancers. As for the study in general: Prior anti-PD-1, anti-PD-L1 or anti-CTLA-4 therapy was allowed; approximately 40% had some.

The CDR3 sequence is 12 residues long. Trimming stripped 5 bases from V and 6 bases from J, with 10 bases between. Germline-derived CDR1 and CDR2 are MDHEN and SYDVKM. Here immunoSEQ multiplex PCR was the method, and the copy in TCRdb shows in-frame clones only, minus some. The sample lists some 64,000 clones; approximately 90% were seen once. The sequence derives from an adult with an advanced solid tumor such as melanoma, head and neck, liver or kidney cancer. V is TRBV28 and J is TRBJ1-1; D is ambiguous. Sequenced here: CD4+ or CD8+ T cells sorted from blood, sampled in a trial of the OX40 agonist ivuxolimab. The CDR3 sequence is CASSSRVAEAFF. DNA for the CDR3: TGTGCCAGCAGTAGTAGAGTCGCTGAAGCTTTCTTT.